One T cell receptor beta chain is described in this entry. Random-hexamer reverse transcription was applied to about 0.5 to 1 ug RNA. Across 54 Vbeta and 13 Jbeta, immunoSEQ multiplex PCR amplified TCR beta CDR3. TCRdb called the immunoSEQ multiplex PCR reads again in MiXCR, with one record for every CDR3 protein. The profile shows roughly 120,000 distinct CDR3 sequences, around 96% of them singletons. The entry originates in a study of CD8 T cells in Susac syndrome. V lost 3 bases to trimming and J lost 3 bases, with 16 bases between them. Germline V CDR1 and CDR2: SGHDT, YYEEEE. The CDR3 length is 15 residues. TCR beta from blood CD8+ and CD4+ T cells was sequenced. Controls were age- and sex-matched healthy donors. Negative isolation yielded the CD8+ and CD4+ T cells, while FACS enriched the TEMRA cells.

The material sequenced was CD4+ T cells from PBMCs. The clonotype comes from a human donor in good health. This sequence joins TRBV5-6 and TRBJ2-7, with a tentative D call TRBD1 (6 bases). The CDR3 DNA reads TGTGCCAGCAGCTACCGGGACAAGGGAAGCTACGAGCAGTACTTC. Protein: CASSYRDKGSYEQYF.